This T cell receptor (beta chain) originates from a study of T cells expressing NK-cell markers. This CDR3 has 15 residues. Germline loops: CDR1 LNHDA, CDR2 SQIVND (reference sequence). Reanalyzing the 5' RACE reads, TCRdb keeps one entry per CDR3 protein, without DNA. The specimen's table records over 250,000 distinct CDR3 sequences. The gene calls are TRBV19 and TRBJ1-5; TCRdb reports TRBD1, a call that lacks DNA to check it against. The TCR sequence derives from a woman aged 18-69 years in good health. The source material was blood T cells: a sorted CD56 or NKG2C T cell subset, CD4+ or CD8+ T cells, or bulk PBMC T cells (not recorded which). The CDR3: CASSPRGEGNQPQHF.